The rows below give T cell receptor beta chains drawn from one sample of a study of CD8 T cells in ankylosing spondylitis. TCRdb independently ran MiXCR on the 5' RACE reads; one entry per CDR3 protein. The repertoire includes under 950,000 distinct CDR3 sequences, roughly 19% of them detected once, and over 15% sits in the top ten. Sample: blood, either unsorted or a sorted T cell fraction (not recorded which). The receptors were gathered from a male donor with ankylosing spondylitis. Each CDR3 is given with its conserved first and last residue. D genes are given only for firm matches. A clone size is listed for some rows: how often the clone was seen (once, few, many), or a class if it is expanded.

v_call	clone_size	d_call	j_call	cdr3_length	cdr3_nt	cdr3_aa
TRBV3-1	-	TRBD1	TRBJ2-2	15	TGTGCCAGCAGCCTAAGGGGGCCGGGCACCGGGGAGCTGTTTTTT	CASSLRGPGTGELFF
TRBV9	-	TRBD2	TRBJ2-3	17	TGTGCCAGCAGCGCCCGGCGTGGGGGGGTGATGACAGATACGCAGTATTTT	CASSARRGGVMTDTQYF
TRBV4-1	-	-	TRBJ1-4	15	TGCGCCAGCAGCCAAGATGGTATTCTGGGTGAAAAACTGTTTTTT	CASSQDGILGEKLFF
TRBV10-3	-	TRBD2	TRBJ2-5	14	TGTGCCATCCAACCTAGCGGGACGGGAGAGACCCAGTACTTC	CAIQPSGTGETQYF
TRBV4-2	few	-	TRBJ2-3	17	TGTGCCAGCAGCCAAGTTGGTGGATTAAGCGGCACAGATACGCAGTATTTT	CASSQVGGLSGTDTQYF
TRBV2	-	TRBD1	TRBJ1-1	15	TGTGCCAGCAGTGCTCAGGGGGCAGGAAACACTGAAGCTTTCTTT	CASSAQGAGNTEAFF
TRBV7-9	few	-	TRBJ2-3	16	TGTGCCAGCAGCTACGCGGGCCCCGGACCTACAGATACGCAGTATTTT	CASSYAGPGPTDTQYF
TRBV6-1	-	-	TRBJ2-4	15	TGTGCCAGCAGCAGGGCAGATCGTGCCAAAAACATTCAGTACTTC	CASSRADRAKNIQYF
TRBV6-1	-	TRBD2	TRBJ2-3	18	TGTGCCAGCAGTGAAGGTCCGGGTGGCGGCGGGAGTGCAGATACGCAGTATTTT	CASSEGPGGGGSADTQYF
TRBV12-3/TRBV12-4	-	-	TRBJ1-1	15	TGTGCCAGCAAGACCGAAAGGGGTTATCACACTGAAGCTTTCTTT	CASKTERGYHTEAFF
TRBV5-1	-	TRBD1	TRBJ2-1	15	TGCGCCAGCAGCTTGGTGGGACAGGGGGCTAATGAGCAGTTCTTC	CASSLVGQGANEQFF
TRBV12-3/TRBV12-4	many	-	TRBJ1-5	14	TGTGCCAGCAGTGAGGACAGCAATGATCAGCCCCAGCATTTT	CASSEDSNDQPQHF
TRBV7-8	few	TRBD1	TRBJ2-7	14	TGTGCCAGCAGCTCTGACGGACAGGTCTACGAGCAGTACTTC	CASSSDGQVYEQYF
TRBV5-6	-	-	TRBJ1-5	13	TGTGCCAGCAGCTTAAACAGCAGGGAGCCCCAGCATTTT	CASSLNSREPQHF
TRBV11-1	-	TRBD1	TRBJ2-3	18	TGTGCCAGCAGCTTTGAGGGTAGTAGGGACAGGGTCACAGATACGCAGTATTTT	CASSFEGSRDRVTDTQYF
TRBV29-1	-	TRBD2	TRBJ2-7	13	TGCAGCGTTATGACTAGCGGAAATTACGAGCAGTACTTC	CSVMTSGNYEQYF
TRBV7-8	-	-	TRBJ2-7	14	TGTGCCAGCAGCTTCCGGATAACCTCCTACGAGCAGTACTTC	CASSFRITSYEQYF
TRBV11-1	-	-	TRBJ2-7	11	TGTGCCAGCAGCTTTCCGGGAGAGCAGTACTTC	CASSFPGEQYF
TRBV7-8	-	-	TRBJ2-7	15	TGTGCCAGCAGCATCCCTGGCGGAGTCGACTACGAGCAGTACTTC	CASSIPGGVDYEQYF
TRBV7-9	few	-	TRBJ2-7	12	TGTGCCAGCAGCTTAATCGACCTCGAGCAGTACTTC	CASSLIDLEQYF
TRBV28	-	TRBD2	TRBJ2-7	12	TGTGCCAGCAGACGGACGGCGGGAGGGCAGTACTTC	CASRRTAGGQYF
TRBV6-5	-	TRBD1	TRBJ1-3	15	TGTGCCAGCAGTTACGGACAGGGGGATGGAAACACCATATATTTT	CASSYGQGDGNTIYF
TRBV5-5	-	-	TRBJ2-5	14	TGTGCCAGCAGCTTTCCGGGAATCCAAGAGACCCAGTACTTC	CASSFPGIQETQYF
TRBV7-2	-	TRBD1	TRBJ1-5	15	TGTGCCAGCAGCCCCGGACAGGGCCCAATCATGGGGTGGCATTTT	CASSPGQGPIMGWHF
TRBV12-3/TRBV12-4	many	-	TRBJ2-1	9	TGTGCCCGCCGTGGGTGGCAGTTCTTC	CARRGWQFF
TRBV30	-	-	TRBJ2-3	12	TGTGCCTGGGGCAGGGAGTCAGATACGCAGTATTTT	CAWGRESDTQYF
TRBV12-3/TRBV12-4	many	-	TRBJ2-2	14	TGTGCCAGCAGTTTATCGGGTCCGAGCGGGGAGCTGTTTTTT	CASSLSGPSGELFF
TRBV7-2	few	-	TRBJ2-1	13	TGTGCCACCGGAGACGGGGCGTACAATGAGCAGTTCTTC	CATGDGAYNEQFF
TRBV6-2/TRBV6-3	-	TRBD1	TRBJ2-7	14	TGTGCCAGCAGCGACGGGACAGGGGTATACGAGCAGTACTTC	CASSDGTGVYEQYF
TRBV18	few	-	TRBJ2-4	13	TGTGCCAGCTCTCACAAAGTGGAAAACATTCAGTACTTC	CASSHKVENIQYF
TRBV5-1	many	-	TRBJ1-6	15	TGCGCCAGCAGTAGGGACGTCGGGACGGATTCACCCCTCCACTTT	CASSRDVGTDSPLHF
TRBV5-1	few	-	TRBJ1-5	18	TGCGCCAGCAGCTTGGAAGCCAGGGGAACGGCGAGCAATCAGCCCCAGCATTTT	CASSLEARGTASNQPQHF
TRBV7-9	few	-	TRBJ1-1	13	TGTGCCAGCAGCTTACGACAGGACACTGAAGCTTTCTTT	CASSLRQDTEAFF
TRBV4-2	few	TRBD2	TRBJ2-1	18	TGTGCCAGCAGCGGGGGCCTAGCGGGAAGGGGGACCTACAATGAGCAGTTCTTC	CASSGGLAGRGTYNEQFF
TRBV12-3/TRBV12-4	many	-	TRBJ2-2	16	TGTGCCAGCAGGATTGTTAGCGGACCAAACACCGGGGAGCTGTTTTTT	CASRIVSGPNTGELFF